These T cell receptor beta chains were read from a single sample in a study of T cells in Graves' hyperthyroidism and ophthalmopathy. MiXCR, run by TCRdb on the multiplex PCR reads, gives a single entry per CDR3 protein. The sample carries about 560,000 distinct CDR3 sequences, 16% recorded once. Material for sequencing was blood. All receptors come from a young woman with Graves' hyperthyroidism. Each CDR3 is given with its conserved first and last residue. The order of the fields is J gene, clone size, D gene, V gene, CDR3 DNA, CDR3 protein. The D gene is left open where the match is weak. Clone size is shown for a subset of rows, as once, few, many or a class of expanded clone.

j_gene: TRBJ2-3; abundance: many; d_gene: TRBD1; v_gene: TRBV12-3/TRBV12-4; CDR3nt: TGTGCCAGCAGGCGTAGGACAGGGGCCGTGGATACGCAGTATTTT; CDR3aa: CASRRRTGAVDTQYF
j_gene: TRBJ2-1; abundance: few; d_gene: NA; v_gene: TRBV19; CDR3nt: TGTGCCAGTAAAAGACGAGGGGAGGTAGATGAGCAGTTCTTC; CDR3aa: CASKRRGEVDEQFF
j_gene: TRBJ2-7; abundance: few; d_gene: TRBD2; v_gene: TRBV19; CDR3nt: TGTGCCAGTAGTACGCTAGCGGGGCGCCCCTACGAGCAGTACTTC; CDR3aa: CASSTLAGRPYEQYF
j_gene: TRBJ2-1; abundance: few; d_gene: TRBD2; v_gene: TRBV19; CDR3nt: TGTGCCAGTAGTCGAAACCGGGGGGGCCTTGGTGAGCAGTTCTTC; CDR3aa: CASSRNRGGLGEQFF
j_gene: TRBJ2-7; abundance: few; d_gene: NA; v_gene: TRBV20-1; CDR3nt: TGCAGTGCTAGACCGGGAAAGGACCGAGCCCCCTACGAGCAGTACTTC; CDR3aa: CSARPGKDRAPYEQYF
j_gene: TRBJ1-4; abundance: NA; d_gene: NA; v_gene: TRBV4-3; CDR3nt: TGCGCCAGCAGCCAAGGGCGTTCGCCCCCCATAATGGGGAAACTGAGAGAAAAACTGTTTTTT; CDR3aa: CASSQGRSPPIMGKLREKLFF
j_gene: TRBJ1-5; abundance: NA; d_gene: NA; v_gene: TRBV30; CDR3nt: TGTGCCTGGAGTGTGGGTAAGGGCAATCAGCCCCAGCATTTT; CDR3aa: CAWSVGKGNQPQHF
j_gene: TRBJ1-1; abundance: NA; d_gene: NA; v_gene: TRBV4-3; CDR3nt: TGCGCCAGCAGCCAAGCCAGTGGGTACACTGAAGCTTTCTTT; CDR3aa: CASSQASGYTEAFF
j_gene: TRBJ2-7; abundance: many; d_gene: NA; v_gene: TRBV7-2; CDR3nt: TGTGCCAGCAGCTTAGACCAACGCTACGAGCAGTACTTC; CDR3aa: CASSLDQRYEQYF
j_gene: TRBJ1-5; abundance: few; d_gene: TRBD1; v_gene: TRBV12-3/TRBV12-4; CDR3nt: TGTGCCAGCACTTTCTTCAGGGGGGCCTTCAATCAGCCCCAGCATTTT; CDR3aa: CASTFFRGAFNQPQHF
j_gene: TRBJ1-1; abundance: few; d_gene: NA; v_gene: TRBV20-1; CDR3nt: TGCAGTGCTTCGAGTTACTTTAACACTGAAGCTTTCTTT; CDR3aa: CSASSYFNTEAFF
j_gene: TRBJ2-3; abundance: many; d_gene: TRBD1; v_gene: TRBV6-1; CDR3nt: TGTGCCAGCAGCGGGACAGGGGCAACAGATACGCAGTATTTT; CDR3aa: CASSGTGATDTQYF
j_gene: TRBJ1-2; abundance: NA; d_gene: NA; v_gene: TRBV12-3/TRBV12-4; CDR3nt: TGTGCCAGCAGTTCCGCAGGGTATCGTGGCTACACCTTC; CDR3aa: CASSSAGYRGYTF
j_gene: TRBJ1-2; abundance: NA; d_gene: TRBD1; v_gene: TRBV18; CDR3nt: TGTGCCAGCTCCCTCGGACAGGGGCTGAACTATGGCTACACCTTC; CDR3aa: CASSLGQGLNYGYTF
j_gene: TRBJ2-6; abundance: many; d_gene: NA; v_gene: TRBV12-3/TRBV12-4; CDR3nt: TGTGCCAGCAGTTTTACAGGGACTGGGGCCAACGTCCTGACTTTC; CDR3aa: CASSFTGTGANVLTF
j_gene: TRBJ1-1; abundance: many; d_gene: NA; v_gene: TRBV6-2/TRBV6-3; CDR3nt: TGTGCCAGCACCGACAGGTTGTTTTACACTGAAGCTTTCTTT; CDR3aa: CASTDRLFYTEAFF
j_gene: TRBJ1-2; abundance: few; d_gene: NA; v_gene: TRBV24-1; CDR3nt: TGTGCCACCAGTGACCCCGGCAGCATTGAGGGCTACACCTTC; CDR3aa: CATSDPGSIEGYTF
j_gene: TRBJ1-5; abundance: few; d_gene: NA; v_gene: TRBV19; CDR3nt: TGTGCCAGTAGTATAGGGCAGGAGATTAGCAATCAGCCCCAGCATTTT; CDR3aa: CASSIGQEISNQPQHF
j_gene: TRBJ1-5; abundance: many; d_gene: NA; v_gene: TRBV7-9; CDR3nt: TGTGCCAGCAGCGTGAATCAGCCCCAGCATTTT; CDR3aa: CASSVNQPQHF
j_gene: TRBJ1-4; abundance: NA; d_gene: TRBD1; v_gene: TRBV18; CDR3nt: TGTGCCAGCTCGGTCCGACAGGGGGCAAGGACTAATGAAAAACTGTTTTTT; CDR3aa: CASSVRQGARTNEKLFF
j_gene: TRBJ2-3; abundance: once; d_gene: NA; v_gene: TRBV20-1; CDR3nt: TGCAGTGCTCGACAAGCAGATACGCAGTATTTT; CDR3aa: CSARQADTQYF
j_gene: TRBJ2-2; abundance: many; d_gene: NA; v_gene: TRBV29-1; CDR3nt: TGCAGCGTTGCGCCCCTGGGTCACGGGGAGCTGTTTTTT; CDR3aa: CSVAPLGHGELFF
j_gene: TRBJ1-2; abundance: NA; d_gene: NA; v_gene: TRBV7-2; CDR3nt: TGTGCCAGCAGCAGGGACGTGAACTATGGCTACACCTTC; CDR3aa: CASSRDVNYGYTF
j_gene: TRBJ1-6; abundance: NA; d_gene: TRBD1; v_gene: TRBV28; CDR3nt: TGTGCCAGCAGTTTCCCGAGGGGGACAGATATTAATTCACCCCTCCACTTT; CDR3aa: CASSFPRGTDINSPLHF
j_gene: TRBJ2-6; abundance: many; d_gene: TRBD1; v_gene: TRBV3-1; CDR3nt: TGTGCCAGCAGCCAATATCGGGACAGGGCTGGGGCCAACGTCCTGACTTTC; CDR3aa: CASSQYRDRAGANVLTF
j_gene: TRBJ2-6; abundance: few; d_gene: NA; v_gene: TRBV27; CDR3nt: TGTGCCAGCAGCCGAGCAGGTGCCAACGTCCTGACTTTC; CDR3aa: CASSRAGANVLTF